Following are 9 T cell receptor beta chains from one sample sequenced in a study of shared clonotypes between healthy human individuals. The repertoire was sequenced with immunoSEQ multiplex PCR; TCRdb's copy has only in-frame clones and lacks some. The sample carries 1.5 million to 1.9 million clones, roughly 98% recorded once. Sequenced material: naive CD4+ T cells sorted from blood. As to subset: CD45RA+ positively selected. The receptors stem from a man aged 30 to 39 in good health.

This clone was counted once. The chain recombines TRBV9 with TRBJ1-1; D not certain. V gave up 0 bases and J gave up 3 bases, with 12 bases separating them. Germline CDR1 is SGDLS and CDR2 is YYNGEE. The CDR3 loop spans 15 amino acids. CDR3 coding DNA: TGTGCCAGCAGCGTAGATCCGGCTACATACACTGAAGCTTTCTTT. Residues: CASSVDPATYTEAFF.

The CDR3 region is CATSNRDREQYF. In nucleotides, the CDR3 is TGTGCCACCAGCAACCGGGACCGAGAGCAGTACTTC. The rearrangement joins TRBV15 to TRBJ2-7; D assignment may be TRBD1 or TRBD2 (5 bases each). Per germline, CDR1 LNHNV and CDR2 YYDKDF (reference sequence). There are 12 residues in the CDR3. The V and J ends lost 4 bases and 7 bases respectively, with 11 bases between them.

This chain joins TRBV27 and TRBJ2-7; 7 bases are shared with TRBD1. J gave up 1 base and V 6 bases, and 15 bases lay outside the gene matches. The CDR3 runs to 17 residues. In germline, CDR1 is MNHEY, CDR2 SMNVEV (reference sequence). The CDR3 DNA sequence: TGTGCCAGCAGAAAGACAGGGATTATAGGATTATCCTACGAGCAGTACTTC. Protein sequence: CASRKTGIIGLSYEQYF.

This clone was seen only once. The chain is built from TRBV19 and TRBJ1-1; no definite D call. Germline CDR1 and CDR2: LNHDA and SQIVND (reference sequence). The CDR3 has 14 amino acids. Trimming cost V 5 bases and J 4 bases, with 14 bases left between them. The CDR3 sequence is CASSPDVGSTEAFF. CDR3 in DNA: TGTGCCAGTAGTCCGGACGTCGGGAGCACTGAAGCTTTCTTT. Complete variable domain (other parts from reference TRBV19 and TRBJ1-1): DGGITQSPKYLFRKEGQNVTLSCEQNLNHDAMYWYRQDPGQGLRLIYYSQIVNDFQKGDIAEGYSVSREKKESFPLTVTSAQKNPTAFYLCASSPDVGSTEAFFGQGTRLTVV.

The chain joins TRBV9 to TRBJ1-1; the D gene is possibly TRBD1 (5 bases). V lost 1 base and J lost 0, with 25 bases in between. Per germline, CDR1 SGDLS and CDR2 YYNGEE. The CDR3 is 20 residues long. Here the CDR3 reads CASSVRLISGRGGMNTEAFF. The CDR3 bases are TGTGCCAGCAGCGTAAGGTTAATTTCGGGCCGGGGCGGAATGAACACTGAAGCTTTCTTT.

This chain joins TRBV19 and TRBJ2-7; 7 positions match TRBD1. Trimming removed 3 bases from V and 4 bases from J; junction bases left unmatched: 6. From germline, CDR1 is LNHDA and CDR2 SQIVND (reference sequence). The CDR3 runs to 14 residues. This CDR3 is CASSISGQTYEQYF. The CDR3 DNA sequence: TGTGCCAGTAGTATTTCGGGACAGACTTACGAGCAGTACTTC.

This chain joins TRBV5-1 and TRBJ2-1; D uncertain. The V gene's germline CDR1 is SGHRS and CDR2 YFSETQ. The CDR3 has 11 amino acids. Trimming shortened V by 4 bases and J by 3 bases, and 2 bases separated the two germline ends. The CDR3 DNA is TGCGCCAGCAGCGACTACAATGAGCAGTTCTTC. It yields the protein CASSDYNEQFF.

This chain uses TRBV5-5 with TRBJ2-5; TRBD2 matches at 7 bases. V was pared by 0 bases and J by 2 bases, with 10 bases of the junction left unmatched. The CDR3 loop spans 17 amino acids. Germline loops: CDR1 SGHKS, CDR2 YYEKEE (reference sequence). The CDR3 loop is CASSLVGMGRDQETQYF. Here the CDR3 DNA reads TGTGCCAGCAGCTTGGTGGGAATGGGGAGGGATCAAGAGACCCAGTACTTC.

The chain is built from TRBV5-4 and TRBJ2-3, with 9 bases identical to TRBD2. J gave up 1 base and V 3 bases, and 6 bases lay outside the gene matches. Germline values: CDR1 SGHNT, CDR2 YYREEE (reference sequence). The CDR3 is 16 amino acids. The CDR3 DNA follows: TGTGCCAGCAGCTGGGAAGAGCGGGAGGGCACAGATACGCAGTATTTT. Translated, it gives CASSWEEREGTDTQYF.